These 32 T cell receptor beta chains were all obtained from the same sample, sequenced in a study of shared clonotypes between healthy human individuals. Sequencing used immunoSEQ multiplex PCR; TCRdb keeps in-frame clones, though not all of them. Of more than 550,000 clones in the sample, around 70% were seen once. Sequencing was performed on memory CD4+ T cells sorted from blood. Subset: CD45RA-negative fraction. The source of these receptors is a woman in her 30s in good health.

The CDR3 DNA is TGTGCCAGCAGTGATCCGGGGACTGGGAAAGAGACCCAGTACTTC. Protein: CASSDPGTGKETQYF. This sequence joins TRBV6-4 and TRBJ2-5; maybe TRBD2 (6 bases). Trimming pared 3 bases from V and 3 bases from J, leaving 14 bases between. This CDR3 has 15 residues. Germline lookup yields CDR1 MRHNA and CDR2 SNTAGT.

The rearrangement links TRBV18 to TRBJ2-1, with 7 positions matching TRBD1. The CDR3 loop spans 14 amino acids. The trim removed 6 bases at V and 6 bases at J, leaving 8 bases unmatched. Germline values: CDR1 KGHSH, CDR2 LQKENI. The CDR3 nucleotides read TGTGCCAGCTCCCAGGGGACAGCAAGCAATGAGCAGTTCTTC. It yields the protein CASSQGTASNEQFF. Drawing the rest from reference TRBV18 and TRBJ2-1, the complete variable domain is NAGVMQNPRHLVRRRGQEARLRCSPMKGHSHVYWYRQLPEEGLKFMVYLQKENIIDESGMPKERFSAEFPKEGPSILRIQQVVRGDSAAYFCASSQGTASNEQFFGPGTRLTVL.

This clone came up a few times. The J gene is TRBJ2-7, the V gene TRBV5-4; TRBD1 is a possible D gene (5 bases). The CDR3 has 13 residues. Trimming pared 3 bases from V and 3 bases from J, leaving 10 bases between. CDR1 SGHNT and CDR2 YYREEE come from the germline V gene (reference sequence). CDR3 region: CASSWSQGYEQYF. The CDR3 coding sequence is TGTGCCAGCAGCTGGAGCCAGGGCTACGAGCAGTACTTC.

This chain links TRBV5-1 with TRBJ1-1; TRBD1 aligns across 8 bases. CDR3 length: 13 amino acids. The trim removed 3 bases at V and 6 bases at J, leaving 4 bases unmatched. The germline gives CDR1 SGHRS, CDR2 YFSETQ. In DNA, the CDR3 is TGCGCCAGCAGCTCGAAACAGGGGGCTGAAGCTTTCTTT. Its protein is CASSSKQGAEAFF. The full variable domain, its missing parts supplied by reference TRBV5-1 and TRBJ1-1, is KAGVTQTPRYLIKTRGQQVTLSCSPISGHRSVSWYQQTPGQGLQFLFEYFSETQRNKGNFPGRFSGRQFSNSRSEMNVSTLELGDSALYLCASSSKQGAEAFFGQGTRLTVV.

The rearrangement links TRBV7-2 to TRBJ2-7; no firm D call. The CDR3 runs to 13 residues. Trimming shortened V by 8 bases and J by 4 bases, and 15 bases separated the two germline ends. Germline V gene sequence: CDR1 SGHTA, CDR2 FQGNSA. The CDR3 DNA reads as TGTGCCAGCGGGCCAAAACGGTTGTACGAGCAGTACTTC. Its protein product is CASGPKRLYEQYF.

This clone was seen many times. The chain employs TRBV7-8 and TRBJ2-5, with TRBD2 matching over 7 bases. The CDR3 has 17 amino acids. Germline lookup yields CDR1 SGHVS and CDR2 FQNEAQ. The V segment lost 4 bases and the J segment 0 bases; nucleotides outside the gene matches: 11. The CDR3 sequence is CASSSGLSGENQETQYF. The DNA for the CDR3 is TGTGCCAGCAGCTCCGGTTTAAGCGGGGAAAACCAAGAGACCCAGTACTTC.

This chain connects TRBV10-3 to TRBJ2-1; no reliable D call. V lost 6 bases and J lost 8, with 8 bases in between. Germline-derived CDR1 and CDR2 are ENHRY and SYGVKD. The CDR3 contains 11 residues. In nucleotides, the CDR3 is TGTGCCATCAGCCTTGGGTATGAGCAGTTCTTC. Translating gives CAISLGYEQFF.

The chain combines TRBV27 with TRBJ2-7; 8 bases are shared with TRBD2. This CDR3 comprises 15 residues. V shed 5 bases and J 1 base; nucleotides not matched to a gene: 7. The germline CDR1 and CDR2 sequences are MNHEY and SMNVEV (reference sequence). The CDR3 protein is CASSHRRGASYEQYF. CDR3 in DNA: TGTGCCAGCAGTCACAGGCGGGGGGCATCCTACGAGCAGTACTTC.

V usage is TRBV18 and J usage is TRBJ2-7; D is unclear. The CDR3 spans 14 residues. Trimming removed 2 bases at V and 0 bases at J, with 8 bases between. Germline V gene sequence: CDR1 KGHSH, CDR2 LQKENI. CDR3 sequence reads: CASSPTGDSYEQYF. The DNA for the CDR3 is TGTGCCAGCTCACCAACTGGCGACTCCTACGAGCAGTACTTC.

This clone is a singleton in its sample. The gene calls are TRBV19 and TRBJ2-1; 7 nucleotides line up with TRBD2. The CDR3 has 14 residues. Germline lookup yields CDR1 LNHDA and CDR2 SQIVND (reference sequence). V lost 8 bases and J lost 7; bases outside the gene matches: 11. The CDR3 region is CASAPLGRMNEQFF. The CDR3 DNA sequence: TGTGCCAGTGCACCCCTCGGGAGGATGAATGAGCAGTTCTTC. The full variable domain, with the rest looked up from reference TRBV19 and TRBJ2-1, is DGGITQSPKYLFRKEGQNVTLSCEQNLNHDAMYWYRQDPGQGLRLIYYSQIVNDFQKGDIAEGYSVSREKKESFPLTVTSAQKNPTAFYLCASAPLGRMNEQFFGPGTRLTVL.

The rearrangement links TRBV13 to TRBJ2-7; 14 bases map to TRBD2. This CDR3 contains 18 residues. Germline trimming cut 6 bases from V and 3 bases from J; bases unmatched to any gene: 13. Germline CDR1 PRHDT, CDR2 FYEKMQ (reference sequence). The CDR3 here is CASRPTSGRAPTGYEQYF. CDR3 nucleotides: TGTGCCAGCAGGCCGACTAGCGGGAGGGCCCCAACAGGCTACGAGCAGTACTTC.

There are many counts of this clone. Other DNA sequences in this specimen translate into the identical CDR3. This rearrangement joins TRBV5-4 to TRBJ2-3; D remains unclear. The CDR3 sequence is 13 residues long. V was shortened by 5 bases and J by 0 bases, with 7 bases between the two germline ends. The germline gives CDR1 SGHNT, CDR2 YYREEE (reference sequence). This CDR3 is CASSSTSTDTQYF. For the CDR3, the DNA is TGTGCCAGCAGTAGTACTAGCACAGATACGCAGTATTTT.

This sequence joins TRBV5-1 and TRBJ2-3, with D possibly being TRBD1 or TRBD2 (5 bases each). The V end lost 0 bases, the J end lost 0 bases, and 17 bases lay between the germline ends. The CDR3 loop spans 18 amino acids. Germline loops: CDR1 SGHRS, CDR2 YFSETQ. This CDR3 reads CASSLEWTGWGSTDTQYF. Here the CDR3 DNA reads TGCGCCAGCAGCTTGGAGTGGACGGGTTGGGGGAGCACAGATACGCAGTATTTT.

On this clone: Other DNA sequences in this sample translate to the same CDR3. This chain connects TRBV6-5 to TRBJ2-7; D might be TRBD1 (5 bases). Germline V gives CDR1 MNHEY, CDR2 SVGAGI. The CDR3 sequence is 13 residues long. The germline V and J ends were trimmed by 0 bases and 3 bases, with 6 bases remaining between them. In nucleotides, the CDR3 is TGTGCCAGCAGTTACTCGACAGACTACGAGCAGTACTTC. Protein: CASSYSTDYEQYF.

The chain employs TRBV6-4 and TRBJ1-2; D is undetermined. V lost 0 bases to trimming and J lost 8 bases, with 16 bases between them. The CDR3 covers 15 residues. Germline values: CDR1 MRHNA, CDR2 SNTAGT. The CDR3 region has the DNA TGTGCCAGCAGTGACTCGGTGGGCCCCCTGGGGGGCTACACCTTC. Translation gives CASSDSVGPLGGYTF.

The rearrangement links TRBV5-1 to TRBJ2-2; a possible D gene is TRBD1 (5 bases). V was shortened by 0 bases and J by 4 bases, with 10 bases between the two germline ends. The CDR3 contains 15 residues. CDR1 is SGHRS and CDR2 is YFSETQ in the germline V gene. The CDR3 bases are TGCGCCAGCAGCTTGGGACAGCGTGGCACCGGGGAGCTGTTTTTT. It yields the protein CASSLGQRGTGELFF.

This rearrangement joins TRBV11-2 to TRBJ1-3; D remains unclear. Germline V gives CDR1 SGHAT, CDR2 FQNNGV. Trimming cost V 5 bases and J 0 bases, with 8 bases left between them. This CDR3 is 14 amino acids long. The CDR3 reads CASSPTNSGNTIYF. The CDR3 coding sequence is TGTGCCAGCAGCCCAACAAACTCTGGAAACACCATATATTTT.

The V gene is TRBV5-6, the J gene TRBJ2-5, with 14 bases aligning to TRBD2. The end of the DNA is better explained by TRBJ2-7, so the J call may be wrong. Germline V gives CDR1 SGHDT, CDR2 YYEEEE. The CDR3 is 19 amino acids. The chain's CDR3 is CASSSLGGTSGSISYEQYF. For the CDR3, the DNA is TGTGCCAGCAGCTCCCTCGGGGGGACTAGCGGGAGTATTTCCTACGAGCAGTACTTC.

This chain's CDR3 is CASSWGTETTDTQYF. As DNA, the CDR3 is TGCGCCAGCAGCTGGGGGACAGAAACCACAGATACGCAGTATTTT. The chain recombines TRBV5-1 with TRBJ2-3, with 7 bases matching TRBD1. Per the germline V gene, CDR1 is SGHRS and CDR2 is YFSETQ. The V and J ends lost 3 bases and 2 bases, in that order; junction bases with no gene match: 6. The CDR3 is made up of 15 amino acids.

This clone was seen a few times. The chain has TRBV9 and TRBJ1-4, with D possibly matching TRBD1 (6 bases). Per germline, CDR1 SGDLS and CDR2 YYNGEE. The V end was cut by 0 bases, the J end by 0 bases, with 12 bases between. The CDR3 loop spans 17 amino acids. In DNA form, the CDR3 reads TGTGCCAGCAGCGTAGGGACAGACAACCCAACTAATGAAAAACTGTTTTTT. This gives the protein CASSVGTDNPTNEKLFF.

The V and J genes are TRBV5-1 and TRBJ1-1; possibly TRBD1 for D (6 bases). This CDR3 has 19 amino acids. The germline CDR1 and CDR2 sequences are SGHRS and YFSETQ. V was shortened by 0 bases and J by 1 base, with 22 bases between the two germline ends. For the CDR3, the DNA is TGCGCCAGCAGCTTGGAACTCGGGGGGCGGTCTCGGCCGAACACTGAAGCTTTCTTT. Amino acids: CASSLELGGRSRPNTEAFF.

This chain uses TRBV30 with TRBJ1-3, with unresolved D. Germline V CDR1 and CDR2: GTSNPN, SVGIG (reference sequence). V gave up 4 bases and J gave up 3 bases, with 7 bases separating them. The CDR3 totals 12 residues. The CDR3 nucleotides read TGTGCCTGGAAACGGCTTGGAAACACCATATATTTT. Its translation is CAWKRLGNTIYF. The complete variable domain, with remaining parts taken from reference TRBV30 and TRBJ1-3, reads SQTIHQWPATLVQPVGSPLSLECTVEGTSNPNLYWYRQAAGRGLQLLFYSVGIGQISSEVPQNLSASRPQDRQFILSSKKLLLSDSGFYLCAWKRLGNTIYFGEGSWLTVV.

This clone was detected a few times. The J gene is TRBJ1-1, the V gene TRBV19, with 7 nucleotides matching TRBD1. V shed 4 bases and J 10 bases; nucleotides not matched to a gene: 9. The V gene's germline CDR1 is LNHDA and CDR2 SQIVND (reference sequence). CDR3 length: 13 residues. The CDR3 spells CASSTYTGVGAFF. The DNA of the CDR3 is TGTGCCAGTAGTACCTATACAGGGGTAGGAGCTTTCTTT. Drawing the rest from reference TRBV19 and TRBJ1-1, the complete variable domain is DGGITQSPKYLFRKEGQNVTLSCEQNLNHDAMYWYRQDPGQGLRLIYYSQIVNDFQKGDIAEGYSVSREKKESFPLTVTSAQKNPTAFYLCASSTYTGVGAFFGQGTRLTVV.

This clone was seen more than once but under ten times. This sequence joins TRBV10-3 and TRBJ2-5; 14 nucleotides match TRBD2. The J call may be mistaken, given a closer DNA end match to TRBJ2-7. This CDR3 region has 17 residues. The germline V gene has CDR1 ENHRY and CDR2 SYGVKD. This CDR3 is CAIRDSGTSGGTYEQYF. CDR3 nucleotides: TGTGCCATCAGAGATTCCGGGACTAGCGGGGGTACCTACGAGCAGTACTTC.

This chain joins TRBV10-3 and TRBJ1-4; a possible D gene is TRBD1 (6 bases). V was trimmed by 2 bases and J by 7 bases, leaving 14 bases between them. CDR1 and CDR2 from the germline V gene are ENHRY and SYGVKD. The CDR3 extends over 15 amino acids. The CDR3 DNA reads as TGTGCCATCAGTGAGAGGACAGTCCCTAGTGAAAAACTGTTTTTT. The encoded protein is CAISERTVPSEKLFF.

This sequence joins TRBV11-2 and TRBJ2-3; the D gene is possibly TRBD2 (6 bases). V was trimmed by 5 bases and J by 6 bases, leaving 18 bases between them. This CDR3 contains 15 residues. CDR1 is SGHAT, CDR2 FQNNGV, per germline. In DNA, the CDR3 is TGTGCCAGCAGCCCTTATATGGGGGGAAGCGATACGCAGTATTTT. Translating it yields CASSPYMGGSDTQYF. The variable domain in full, completed from reference TRBV11-2 and TRBJ2-3, reads EAGVAQSPRYKIIEKRQSVAFWCNPISGHATLYWYQQILGQGPKLLIQFQNNGVVDDSQLPKDRFSAERLKGVDSTLKIQPAKLEDSAVYLCASSPYMGGSDTQYFGPGTRLTVL.

V gene TRBV11-3 combines with J gene TRBJ1-1; possibly TRBD1 for D (5 bases). Germline V gene sequence: CDR1 SGHNT, CDR2 YENEEA. V was clipped by 1 base and J by 6 bases, with 9 bases between them. The CDR3 is made up of 13 amino acids. For the CDR3, the DNA is TGTGCCAGCAGCTTAGTTTTGGGGGCTGAAGCTTTCTTT. Translating it yields CASSLVLGAEAFF.

On this clone itself: A read error likely explains this, since a far larger clone differs by one base. The chain combines TRBV20-1 with TRBJ2-5; D not resolved. The germline gives CDR1 DFQATT, CDR2 SNEGSKA (reference sequence). The CDR3 contains 10 residues. Trimming cost V 7 bases and J 5 bases, with 8 bases left between them. The CDR3 DNA reads as TGCAGTGTTAGGATGGAGACCCAGTACTTC. This encodes CSVRMETQYF.

Here the CDR3 reads CASSLLTVGTEAFF. In DNA form, the CDR3 reads TGTGCCAGCAGTTTGTTGACGGTAGGGACTGAAGCTTTCTTT. The V gene is TRBV28, the J gene TRBJ1-1, with D uncertain. Germline V gives CDR1 MDHEN, CDR2 SYDVKM. The V gene lost 3 bases and the J gene lost 5 bases, with 13 bases spanning the gap. The CDR3 sequence is 14 residues long.

The chain carries TRBV28 and TRBJ1-1; tentatively, D is TRBD1 (6 bases). Trimming removed 1 base at V and 1 base at J, with 13 bases between. The CDR3 is made up of 16 amino acids. Germline values: CDR1 MDHEN, CDR2 SYDVKM. The CDR3 region is CASSLFDQGTNTEAFF. CDR3 DNA sequence: TGTGCCAGCAGTTTATTTGACCAGGGGACGAACACTGAAGCTTTCTTT.

This sequence joins TRBV5-1 and TRBJ1-4; 7 bases align to TRBD1. This CDR3 has 15 residues. The germline V gene encodes CDR1 SGHRS and CDR2 YFSETQ. Trimming cost V 3 bases and J 8 bases; bases outside gene matches: 10. The chain's CDR3 is CASSYTGAQGEKLFF. In DNA, the CDR3 is TGCGCCAGCAGCTATACAGGGGCCCAGGGGGAAAAACTGTTTTTT. Based on the CDR3 plus reference TRBV5-1 and TRBJ1-4, the full variable domain is KAGVTQTPRYLIKTRGQQVTLSCSPISGHRSVSWYQQTPGQGLQFLFEYFSETQRNKGNFPGRFSGRQFSNSRSEMNVSTLELGDSALYLCASSYTGAQGEKLFFGSGTQLSVL.

The rearrangement joins TRBV10-1 to TRBJ2-1; D remains ambiguous. The CDR3 extends over 16 amino acids. The germline V gene encodes CDR1 WNHNN and CDR2 SYGVQD (reference sequence). Trimming shortened V by 0 bases and J by 3 bases, and 12 bases separated the two germline ends. In nucleotides, the CDR3 is TGCGCCAGCAGTGAGTCGTTGTGGGATCTCTACAATGAGCAGTTCTTC. Translation: CASSESLWDLYNEQFF.